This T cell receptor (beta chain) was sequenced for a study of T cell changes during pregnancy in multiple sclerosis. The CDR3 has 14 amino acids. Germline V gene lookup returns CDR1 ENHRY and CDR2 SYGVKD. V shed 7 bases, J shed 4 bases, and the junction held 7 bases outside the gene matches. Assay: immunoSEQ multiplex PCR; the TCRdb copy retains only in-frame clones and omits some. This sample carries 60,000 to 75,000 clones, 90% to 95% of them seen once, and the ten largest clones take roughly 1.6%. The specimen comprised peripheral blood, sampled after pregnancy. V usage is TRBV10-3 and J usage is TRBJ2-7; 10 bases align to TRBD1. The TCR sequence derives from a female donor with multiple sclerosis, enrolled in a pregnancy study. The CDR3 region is CAITPGQGRYEQYF. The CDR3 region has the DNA TGTGCCATCACTCCGGGACAGGGGCGGTACGAGCAGTACTTC.